The 17 T cell receptor beta chains reported below all come from one sample, sequenced in a study of naive and memory T cell subsets. The beta constant-region primer was an equimolar mix of two oligonucleotides covering TRBC1 and TRBC2. Ligated cDNA was amplified by four rounds of PCR with nested alpha and beta constant-region primers and SP2. TCRdb ran MiXCR on the UMI-ligation and nested PCR reads and lists one entry per CDR3 protein. The table records over 65,000 distinct CDR3 sequences, around 9% of them present only once. The sequenced sample consisted of naive CD8+ T cells from blood. The origin of the receptors is a human donor in good health.

The sample holds many counts of this clonotype. V gene TRBV29-1 combines with J gene TRBJ2-3; 8 positions match TRBD1. Germline V lookup: CDR1 SQVTM, CDR2 ANQGSEA. This CDR3 is 15 amino acids long. Losses at the gene ends were 7 bases for V and 4 bases for J; bases not matched to a gene: 13. The CDR3 loop is CSATMDRVRSDTQYF. CDR3 DNA: TGCAGCGCTACTATGGACAGGGTTCGATCAGATACGCAGTATTTT.

The V and J genes are TRBV6-6 and TRBJ1-1; D gene uncertain. The V and J ends lost 9 bases and 0 bases respectively, with 11 bases between them. Germline V lookup: CDR1 MNHNY, CDR2 SVGAGI (reference sequence). The CDR3 has 13 residues. CDR3 protein: CARSINMNTEAFF. The CDR3 DNA sequence: TGTGCCAGAAGTATAAATATGAACACTGAAGCTTTCTTT.

This rearrangement joins TRBV20-1 to TRBJ1-1, with D unclear. Germline V gene lookup returns CDR1 DFQATT and CDR2 SNEGSKA (reference sequence). V was cut by 0 bases and J by 11 bases, with 19 bases left in between. The CDR3 totals 14 residues. CDR3 region: CSAREANRGPLAFF. The CDR3, as DNA: TGCAGTGCTAGAGAGGCGAATCGCGGGCCCCTGGCTTTCTTT.

This clonotype was seen many times. The chain has TRBV7-9 and TRBJ2-7; possible D gene TRBD2, 6 bases. This CDR3 comprises 14 residues. V was pared by 5 bases and J by 4 bases, with 15 bases between. The germline V gene has CDR1 SEHNR and CDR2 FQNEAQ (reference sequence). The CDR3 region is CASSNERALYEQYF. DNA for the CDR3: TGTGCCAGCAGCAACGAGCGGGCCTTATACGAGCAGTACTTC.

The chain is built from TRBV5-4 and TRBJ1-5; D unclear. Germline CDR1 and CDR2: SGHNT and YYREEE (reference sequence). CDR3 length: 13 residues. Trimming took off 0 bases at V and 8 bases at J, with 9 bases between the two ends. The CDR3 DNA sequence: TGTGCCAGCAGCTTGGGGGGTTTAGAGCCCCAGCATTTT. Translation gives CASSLGGLEPQHF.

This clonotype was found many times. The chain recombines TRBV4-3 with TRBJ2-1, with D perhaps assigned TRBD1 or TRBD2 (5 bases each). The CDR3 is 15 residues long. With 5 bases removed from V and 5 bases from J, the gap between germline ends came to 16 bases. Germline lookup yields CDR1 LGHNA and CDR2 YSLEER. CDR3 DNA sequence: TGCGCCAGCAGCTCGACCGGGACCGCGGACAATGAGCAGTTCTTC. This translates into CASSSTGTADNEQFF.

This clonotype was found a few times. The rearrangement uses TRBV6-5 and TRBJ1-6, with D perhaps TRBD1 (5 bases). Germline V gene lookup returns CDR1 MNHEY and CDR2 SVGAGI. This CDR3 has 15 amino acids. Trimming took off 6 bases at V and 6 bases at J, with 15 bases between the two ends. CDR3: CASSQRGTGNSPLHF. CDR3 DNA: TGTGCCAGCAGCCAACGGGGGACGGGTAATTCACCCCTCCACTTT.

Regarding this clonotype: A much larger clone differs by one base, so this may be a read error. The rearrangement uses TRBV29-1 and TRBJ2-7, with TRBD1 identical over 7 bases. CDR3 length: 15 amino acids. Germline CDR1 is SQVTM and CDR2 is ANQGSEA. CDR3 DNA sequence: TGCAGCGTGGGTCCCCCGGGACAGAGGTTTGACGAGCATTACTTC. Its protein product is CSVGPPGQRFDEHYF.

At least ten counts were recorded for this clonotype. This sequence joins TRBV9 and TRBJ2-2; 9 nucleotides match TRBD2. The germline V gene has CDR1 SGDLS and CDR2 YYNGEE. The CDR3 contains 16 residues. The trim removed 2 bases at V and 2 bases at J, leaving 4 bases unmatched. CDR3 DNA: TGTGCCAGCAGCGTTCCGACTAGCGGAAACACCGGGGAGCTGTTTTTT. Protein: CASSVPTSGNTGELFF.

This chain uses TRBV12-5 with TRBJ1-2, with D perhaps matching TRBD1 (5 bases). The V end was cut by 5 bases, the J end by 9 bases, with 10 bases between. Germline lookup yields CDR1 LGHNT and CDR2 FRNRAP. The CDR3 extends over 11 amino acids. This chain's CDR3 is CASGGGLRYTF. DNA of the CDR3: TGTGCTAGTGGTGGGGGTCTGCGCTACACCTTC. Filled out from reference TRBV12-5 and TRBJ1-2, the complete variable domain reads DARVTQTPRHKVTEMGQEVTMRCQPILGHNTVFWYRQTMMQGLELLAYFRNRAPLDDSGMPKDRFSAEMPDATLATLKIQPSEPRDSAVYFCASGGGLRYTFGSGTRLTVV.

This clonotype turned up a few times. The V gene is TRBV6-1, the J gene TRBJ2-6, with 9 bases fitting TRBD1. Germline V CDR1 and CDR2: MNHNS, SASEGT. The CDR3 totals 17 residues. V shed 7 bases and J 4 bases; nucleotides not matched to a gene: 11. CDR3 in DNA: TGTGCCAGCACCCACGGGACAGGGACTCCAGGGGCCAACGTCCTGACTTTC. It translates to CASTHGTGTPGANVLTF.

This clonotype has just a few counts. This rearrangement joins TRBV20-1 to TRBJ2-7, with 7 bases matching TRBD2. V shed 5 bases and J 4 bases; nucleotides not matched to a gene: 11. CDR3 length: 14 residues. The germline V gene has CDR1 DFQATT and CDR2 SNEGSKA (reference sequence). CDR3 in amino acids: CSARVAGEGYEQYF. The CDR3 coding sequence is TGCAGTGCTCGGGTAGCGGGCGAGGGATACGAGCAGTACTTC.

This clonotype has ten or more counts. The chain joins TRBV15 to TRBJ2-7, with TRBD1 matching over 7 bases. Germline lookup yields CDR1 LNHNV and CDR2 YYDKDF (reference sequence). With V trimmed by 6 bases and J by 0 bases, 2 bases remained unmatched. CDR3 length equals 13 residues. DNA for the CDR3: TGTGCCACCAGTAAGGGGGCCTCCTACGAGCAGTACTTC. Protein: CATSKGASYEQYF.

This clonotype was observed many times. The gene calls are TRBV10-1 and TRBJ2-7; D possibly corresponds to TRBD1 (6 bases). This CDR3 has 17 residues. The V gene's germline CDR1 is WNHNN and CDR2 SYGVQD (reference sequence). The V and J ends lost 4 bases and 1 base respectively, with 20 bases between them. CDR3 in amino acids: CASSGQMGAGQSYEQYF. The CDR3 DNA sequence: TGCGCCAGCAGTGGACAAATGGGGGCAGGGCAGTCCTACGAGCAGTACTTC.

This clonotype was seen a handful of times. The rearrangement uses TRBV29-1 and TRBJ2-1, with 9 bases matching TRBD1. With V trimmed by 0 bases and J by 6 bases, 9 bases remained unmatched. This CDR3 spans 16 amino acids. Per the germline V gene, CDR1 is SQVTM and CDR2 is ANQGSEA. The CDR3: CSVEDVGDRATNEQFF. CDR3 coding DNA: TGCAGCGTTGAAGATGTAGGGGACAGGGCCACCAATGAGCAGTTCTTC.

V is TRBV28 and J is TRBJ1-2; a possible D gene is TRBD1 (6 bases). CDR3 length equals 13 residues. Germline V gives CDR1 MDHEN, CDR2 SYDVKM. V was clipped by 5 bases and J by 1 base, with 8 bases between them. The CDR3 DNA is TGTGCCAGCAGTATACAGGGTAACTATGGCTACACCTTC. Translation gives CASSIQGNYGYTF.

This clonotype occurred a few times. The chain links TRBV5-5 to TRBJ2-6; TRBD2 matches at 8 bases. Unmatched junction bases numbered 13, after V lost 5 bases and J lost 3 bases. Germline values: CDR1 SGHKS, CDR2 YYEKEE (reference sequence). There are 18 residues in the CDR3. The CDR3 reads CASSLSSGRGLGANVLTF. The CDR3 DNA reads as TGTGCCAGCAGTTTAAGCAGCGGGAGAGGGCTTGGGGCCAACGTCCTGACTTTC. Based on the CDR3 plus reference TRBV5-5 and TRBJ2-6, the full variable domain is DAGVTQSPTHLIKTRGQQVTLRCSPISGHKSVSWYQQVLGQGPQFIFQYYEKEERGRGNFPDRFSARQFPNYSSELNVNALLLGDSALYLCASSLSSGRGLGANVLTFGAGSRLTVL.